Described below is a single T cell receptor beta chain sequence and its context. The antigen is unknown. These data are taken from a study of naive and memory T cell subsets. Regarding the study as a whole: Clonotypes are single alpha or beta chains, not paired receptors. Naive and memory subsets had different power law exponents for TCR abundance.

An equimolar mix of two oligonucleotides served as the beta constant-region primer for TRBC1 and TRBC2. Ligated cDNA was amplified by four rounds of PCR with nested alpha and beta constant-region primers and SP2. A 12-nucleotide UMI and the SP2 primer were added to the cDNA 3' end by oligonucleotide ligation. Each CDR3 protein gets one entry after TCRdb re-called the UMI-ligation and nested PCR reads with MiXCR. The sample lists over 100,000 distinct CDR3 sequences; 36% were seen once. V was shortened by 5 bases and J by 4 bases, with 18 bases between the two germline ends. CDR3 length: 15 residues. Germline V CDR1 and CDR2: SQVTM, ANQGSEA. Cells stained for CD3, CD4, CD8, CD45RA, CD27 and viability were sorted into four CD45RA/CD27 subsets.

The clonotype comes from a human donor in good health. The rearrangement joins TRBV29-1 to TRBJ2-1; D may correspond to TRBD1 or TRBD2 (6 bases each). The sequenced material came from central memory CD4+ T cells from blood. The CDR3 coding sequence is TGCAGCGTTAAGGGGGGAGTCGGGGTTTACAATGAGCAGTTCTTC. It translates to CSVKGGVGVYNEQFF.